This paragraph reports one T cell receptor beta chain. An immunoSEQ assay, version v3.0, was performed at survey level. Assay: immunoSEQ multiplex PCR; the TCRdb copy retains only in-frame clones and omits some. In the table there are about 43,000 clones, about 95% of which are singletons. This entry comes from a study of long-term antiretroviral therapy in people with HIV. Study as a whole: When the earliest samples were collected, ART was typically delayed until CD4 counts fell.

Looked up from germline, CDR1 is LNHDA and CDR2 is SQIVND (reference sequence). V dropped 3 bases and J dropped 4 bases, with 4 bases sitting between them. The CDR3 totals 13 residues. This specimen consisted of unsorted PBMCs, obtained approximately 9.5 years after starting antiretroviral therapy. This receptor was identified in a man aged 30 to 45 with HIV. The chain links TRBV19 to TRBJ1-6; D not resolved. The chain's CDR3 is CASSMGYNSPLHF. CDR3 bases: TGTGCCAGTAGTATGGGGTATAATTCACCCCTCCACTTT.